These 26 T cell receptor beta chains share one sample of origin, sequenced in a study of T cells in Graves' hyperthyroidism and ophthalmopathy. The CDR3 regions of TCR beta were amplified from RNA transcripts. The HTBI primer set drove a first-round RT-PCR of the TCR CDR3. TCRdb redid the calling of the multiplex PCR reads with MiXCR, one entry per CDR3 protein. The sample lists 150,000 or so distinct CDR3 sequences, over 8% occurring once. Sequencing was carried out using blood. These receptor sequences come from a young woman with Graves' hyperthyroidism that later progressed to Graves' ophthalmopathy.

This clonotype was picked up many times. V usage is TRBV6-2 or TRBV6-3 and J usage is TRBJ2-1, with 10 bases identical to TRBD2. Germline CDR1 is MNHEY and CDR2 is SVGEGT. The CDR3 totals 17 residues. After removal of 6 bases from V and 7 bases from J, the junction contained 15 bases not matched to a gene. The CDR3 DNA reads TGTGCCAGCAGGGGACTAGCGACTCACAAAAAGCAGAATGAGCAGTTCTTC. It codes for CASRGLATHKKQNEQFF.

This clonotype occurred many times. CDR3 in amino acids: CASTQSETQYF. The CDR3 bases are TGTGCCAGCACTCAAAGTGAGACCCAGTACTTC. The V call is TRBV28, the J call TRBJ2-5, with D unresolved. Germline CDR1 MDHEN, CDR2 SYDVKM. The CDR3 consists of 11 residues. The germline V and J ends were trimmed by 7 bases and 5 bases, with 8 bases remaining between them.

There are many counts of this clonotype. The chain uses TRBV20-1 and TRBJ2-7; D is possibly TRBD2 (5 bases). The CDR3 runs to 13 residues. Trimming cost V 0 bases and J 4 bases, with 10 bases left between them. Germline-derived CDR1 and CDR2 are DFQATT and SNEGSKA (reference sequence). As DNA, the CDR3 is TGCAGTGCTAGAGATCTTTGGGAGTACGAGCAGTACTTC. This encodes CSARDLWEYEQYF.

The CDR3 nucleotides read TGTGCCAGCAGATATCCGGGACAGGGCCCCCACGAGCAGTACTTC. It is translated as CASRYPGQGPHEQYF. The chain is built from TRBV6-5 and TRBJ2-7; TRBD1 matches at 9 bases. Germline V gene data show CDR1 as MNHEY and CDR2 as SVGAGI. The CDR3 is 15 amino acids. V shed 6 bases, J shed 5 bases, and the junction held 11 bases outside the gene matches.

At least ten counts were recorded for this clonotype. The rearrangement uses TRBV6-1 and TRBJ1-5; TRBD1 aligns across 7 bases. The CDR3 loop spans 14 amino acids. Losses at the gene ends were 5 bases for V and 5 bases for J; bases not matched to a gene: 6. CDR1 is MNHNS and CDR2 is SASEGT in the germline V gene. The DNA of the CDR3 is TGTGCCAGCAGTAGAGGGACAGAACATCAGCCCCAGCATTTT. Amino acid sequence: CASSRGTEHQPQHF.

This clonotype was seen many times. The J gene is TRBJ1-5, the V gene TRBV9, with TRBD1 matching over 7 bases. The germline gives CDR1 SGDLS, CDR2 YYNGEE. The CDR3 contains 15 residues. The trim removed 4 bases at V and 4 bases at J, leaving 8 bases unmatched. The CDR3 nucleotides read TGTGCCAGCAGCCCCAGGGGGGGGGCTAATCAGCCCCAGCATTTT. It encodes CASSPRGGANQPQHF.

This clonotype has just one count. The gene calls are TRBV30 and TRBJ2-5; 7 nucleotides agree with TRBD2. With 2 bases clipped from V and 4 bases from J, the junction kept 10 bases outside the gene matches. CDR3 length: 15 amino acids. The germline V gene encodes CDR1 GTSNPN and CDR2 SVGIG (reference sequence). CDR3 protein: CAWSRGLERVETQYF. The CDR3 nucleotides are TGTGCCTGGAGTCGAGGACTAGAGCGAGTAGAGACCCAGTACTTC.

This clonotype was seen ten or more times. As DNA, the CDR3 is TGTGCCAGCAGTTTAGTGAGCTCTGGGGCCAACGTCCTGACTTTC. Its protein product is CASSLVSSGANVLTF. V gene TRBV12-3 or TRBV12-4 combines with J gene TRBJ2-6; D not certain. V was cut by 1 base and J by 0 bases, with 4 bases left in between. There are 15 residues in the CDR3.

This clonotype came up many times. The V and J genes are TRBV28 and TRBJ1-2; D might be TRBD1 (6 bases). The germline V gene encodes CDR1 MDHEN and CDR2 SYDVKM. The ends were cut back, 5 bases at V and 4 bases at J, with 11 bases in the middle. This CDR3 has 13 amino acids. The CDR3 sequence is CASSPRGGYGYTF. CDR3 DNA: TGTGCCAGCAGTCCCAGGGGCGGCTATGGCTACACCTTC.

This clonotype was counted a single time. A much larger clone differs by one base, so this may be a read error. V usage is TRBV10-3 and J usage is TRBJ1-1; D ambiguous. V was shortened by 7 bases and J by 6 bases, with 12 bases between the two germline ends. CDR3 length equals 12 residues. Germline values: CDR1 ENHRY, CDR2 SYGVKD. The CDR3 reads CAIKGLGAEAFF. Here the CDR3 DNA reads TGTGCCATCAAGGGTCTGGGAGCTGAAGCTTTCTTT.

This clonotype has more than one count but fewer than ten. Given a much more abundant clone one base away, this may be a read error. CDR3 bases: TGTGCCAGCAGCTTGAGAGCGGGAGATATGTACGAGCAGCACTTC. Translated: CASSLRAGDMYEQHF. The chain has TRBV7-2 and TRBJ2-7; 8 bases match TRBD2. Germline V gene data show CDR1 as SGHTA and CDR2 as FQGNSA. The CDR3 runs 15 residues.

This clonotype showed up many times. The rearrangement joins TRBV28 to TRBJ1-1; 8 positions match TRBD1. The V and J ends lost 3 bases and 4 bases, in that order; junction bases with no gene match: 7. CDR3 length equals 15 residues. Germline V gives CDR1 MDHEN, CDR2 SYDVKM. CDR3 coding DNA: TGTGCCAGCAGTTTTGGACAGGGAACGGGCACTGAAGCTTTCTTT. It codes for CASSFGQGTGTEAFF.

This clonotype was observed a few times. This chain joins TRBV18 and TRBJ2-6; a weak D match, TRBD1 (6 bases). V lost 2 bases and J lost 0, with 8 bases in between. The CDR3 loop spans 16 amino acids. CDR1 is KGHSH, CDR2 LQKENI, per germline. The CDR3 here is CASSPGGSSGANVLTF. The CDR3 nucleotides are TGTGCCAGCTCACCAGGGGGCTCCTCTGGGGCCAACGTCCTGACTTTC.

This clonotype showed up just a few times. The chain links TRBV6-5 to TRBJ2-5; D is perhaps TRBD1 (6 bases). The V and J ends lost 0 bases and 2 bases respectively, with 10 bases between them. Germline loops: CDR1 MNHEY, CDR2 SVGAGI. The CDR3 is 15 residues long. The CDR3 bases are TGTGCCAGCAGTTACTCCCCGGACAGACAAGAGACCCAGTACTTC. This encodes CASSYSPDRQETQYF.

The chain carries TRBV19 and TRBJ1-6, with D unclear. The CDR3 has 16 amino acids. V lost 3 bases, J lost 7 bases, and 16 bases lay in between. The V gene's germline CDR1 is LNHDA and CDR2 SQIVND (reference sequence). The CDR3, as DNA: TGTGCCAGTAGTATTCGGGCAGGCAAGCCAAATTCACCCCTCCACTTT. This sequence encodes CASSIRAGKPNSPLHF. The full variable domain, rest sourced from reference TRBV19 and TRBJ1-6, is DGGITQSPKYLFRKEGQNVTLSCEQNLNHDAMYWYRQDPGQGLRLIYYSQIVNDFQKGDIAEGYSVSREKKESFPLTVTSAQKNPTAFYLCASSIRAGKPNSPLHFGNGTRLTVT.

This clonotype was observed many times. The V gene is TRBV19, the J gene TRBJ2-1; D possibly corresponds to TRBD1 (6 bases). V shed 6 bases and J shed 6 bases, with 9 bases lying between them. Germline V gene data show CDR1 as LNHDA and CDR2 as SQIVND (reference sequence). The CDR3 has 12 residues. DNA for the CDR3: TGTGCCAGTAGACAGGGTTCCAATGAGCAGTTCTTC. It specifies CASRQGSNEQFF.

This chain connects TRBV19 to TRBJ2-1; 9 nucleotides match TRBD2. Germline-derived CDR1 and CDR2 are LNHDA and SQIVND (reference sequence). CDR3 length: 14 residues. J was trimmed by 5 bases and V by 5 bases; bases with no gene match: 4. CDR3 DNA sequence: TGTGCCAGTAGTGTGTCTAGCGGGAACAATGAGCAGTTCTTC. Protein: CASSVSSGNNEQFF.

This clonotype was counted ten times or more. V gene TRBV2 combines with J gene TRBJ2-4; 13 bases are shared with TRBD2. V shed 7 bases and J 4 bases; nucleotides not matched to a gene: 4. Germline lookup yields CDR1 SNHLY and CDR2 FYNNEI. The CDR3 sequence is 15 residues long. Here the CDR3 DNA reads TGTGCCAGCAAGACTAGCGGGGGGACGAAAAACATTCAGTACTTC. Protein product: CASKTSGGTKNIQYF.

The rearrangement uses TRBV20-1 and TRBJ2-1, with 8 nucleotides matching TRBD2. V gave up 6 bases and J gave up 7 bases; unmatched junction bases: 5. The CDR3 contains 12 residues. Germline V gene lookup returns CDR1 DFQATT and CDR2 SNEGSKA (reference sequence). CDR3 nucleotides: TGCAGTGCCCGGGGGGGGCTTAATGAGCAGTTCTTC. Its translation: CSARGGLNEQFF.

This clonotype was picked up many times. The chain recombines TRBV7-9 with TRBJ2-1, with TRBD2 as a possible D gene (5 bases). Trimming left V 4 bases short and J 12 bases short, with 10 bases between. This CDR3 has 11 amino acids. Germline values: CDR1 SEHNR, CDR2 FQNEAQ (reference sequence). The CDR3 bases are TGTGCCAGCAGCTCGGCCAGCGGGCAGTTCTTC. Protein product: CASSSASGQFF.

This clonotype was detected many times. The chain couples TRBV6-6 to TRBJ2-5; D unclear. V was shortened by 2 bases and J by 2 bases, with 9 bases between the two germline ends. Germline CDR1 is MNHNY and CDR2 is SVGAGI (reference sequence). CDR3 size: 14 residues. The CDR3, as DNA: TGTGCCAGCAGTTACACGACAACACAAGAGACCCAGTACTTC. Residues: CASSYTTTQETQYF.

This clonotype was picked up a small number of times. The CDR3 region has the DNA TGTGCCAGCACGAGGGGGCAAGCTGAGGGTGCGCAGTATTTT. It codes for CASTRGQAEGAQYF. The genes are TRBV27 and TRBJ2-3; 7 bases align to TRBD1. This CDR3 has 14 amino acids. CDR1 and CDR2 from the germline V gene are MNHEY and SMNVEV (reference sequence). V shed 7 bases and J 10 bases; nucleotides not matched to a gene: 14.

The sample holds a few counts of this clonotype. The chain has TRBV6-1 and TRBJ2-1; D may be TRBD1 or TRBD2 (5 bases each). The CDR3 spans 14 residues. The V end was cut by 2 bases, the J end by 4 bases, with 9 bases between. Germline-derived CDR1 and CDR2 are MNHNS and SASEGT. The CDR3: CASSEIGGYNEQFF. The CDR3 coding sequence is TGTGCCAGCAGTGAAATTGGGGGATACAATGAGCAGTTCTTC.

This clonotype was recorded a few times. The gene calls are TRBV4-2 and TRBJ2-1; a weak D match, TRBD1 (6 bases). The germline CDR1 and CDR2 sequences are LGHNA and YNFKEQ. The V and J ends lost 3 bases and 3 bases respectively, with 15 bases between them. The CDR3 has 16 amino acids. Here the CDR3 reads CASSHLGTLVYNEQFF. DNA for the CDR3: TGTGCCAGCAGCCACCTCGGGACACTCGTCTACAATGAGCAGTTCTTC.

The sample holds many counts of this clonotype. The rearrangement uses TRBV24-1 and TRBJ2-5, with 7 bases that match TRBD2. The CDR3 extends over 16 amino acids. The germline gives CDR1 KGHDR, CDR2 SFDVKD. The V and J ends lost 5 bases and 1 base, in that order; junction bases with no gene match: 9. DNA of the CDR3: TGTGCCACCAGTGTAGGGGCTAGCGGAATCCAAGAGACCCAGTACTTC. Translated: CATSVGASGIQETQYF.

This clonotype was picked up many times. V gene TRBV27 combines with J gene TRBJ2-7; D tentatively fits TRBD1 or TRBD2 (5 bases each). Germline V gene sequence: CDR1 MNHEY, CDR2 SMNVEV (reference sequence). CDR3 length: 14 residues. Trimming cost V 6 bases and J 5 bases, with 17 bases left between them. CDR3 coding DNA: TGTGCCAGCAGACTCGAGGGGTCGAGGAACGAGCAGTACTTC. Amino acids: CASRLEGSRNEQYF.